These 11 T cell receptor beta chains were sequenced from one sample in a study of shared clonotypes between healthy human individuals. Assay: immunoSEQ multiplex PCR; the TCRdb copy retains only in-frame clones and omits some. The table lists some 1 million clones, under 80% of them singletons, with about 1.5% in the top ten. Sequenced input: memory CD4+ T cells sorted from blood. The subset here: CD45RA-negative fraction. Source of these receptors: a man aged 18-30 years in good health.

The chain carries TRBV11-2 and TRBJ2-5, with 9 bases that match TRBD1. The junction had 4 bases not matched to a gene; V was cut back by 5 bases and J by 3 bases. CDR3 length: 14 residues. Germline lookup yields CDR1 SGHAT and CDR2 FQNNGV. CDR3 in amino acids: CASSLGTGKETQYF. Here the CDR3 DNA reads TGTGCCAGCAGCCTAGGGACAGGGAAAGAGACCCAGTACTTC.

A remark on this clone: Other DNA variants within this sample encode the same CDR3. CDR3 DNA sequence: TGCAGTGCTAGAAGAGATACGCAGTATTTT. It specifies CSARRDTQYF. The chain carries TRBV20-1 and TRBJ2-3; D is uncertain. Per germline, CDR1 DFQATT and CDR2 SNEGSKA (reference sequence). V was trimmed by 2 bases and J by 5 bases, leaving 2 bases between them. The CDR3 is 10 residues long.

The J gene is TRBJ2-5, the V gene TRBV9, with 7 bases fitting TRBD2. J lost 2 bases, V lost 0 bases, and 4 bases had no gene match. The CDR3 loop spans 15 amino acids. Germline assignment: CDR1 SGDLS and CDR2 YYNGEE. The CDR3 nucleotides read TGTGCCAGCAGCGTAGCGGGAGGCTATCAAGAGACCCAGTACTTC. Protein: CASSVAGGYQETQYF. The variable domain in full, completed from reference TRBV9 and TRBJ2-5, reads DSGVTQTPKHLITATGQRVTLRCSPRSGDLSVYWYQQSLDQGLQFLIQYYNGEERAKGNILERFSAQQFPDLHSELNLSSLELGDSALYFCASSVAGGYQETQYFGPGTRLLVL.

The CDR3 loop is CASSIQRAETQYF. The CDR3 DNA follows: TGTGCCAGCAGCATTCAGCGGGCGGAGACCCAGTACTTC. This chain connects TRBV7-2 to TRBJ2-5, with a tentative D call TRBD2 (6 bases). V was pared by 5 bases and J by 5 bases, with 12 bases between. The germline CDR1 and CDR2 sequences are SGHTA and FQGNSA. There are 13 residues in the CDR3.

The chain combines TRBV5-5 with TRBJ2-1, with D perhaps TRBD2 (6 bases). The germline V gene encodes CDR1 SGHKS and CDR2 YYEKEE (reference sequence). CDR3 length: 13 residues. V shed 3 bases and J shed 7 bases, with 11 bases lying between them. CDR3 coding DNA: TGTGCCAGCAGCTGGGAGGTTTGGAATGAGCAGTTCTTC. Its translation is CASSWEVWNEQFF. Filled out from reference TRBV5-5 and TRBJ2-1, the complete variable domain reads DAGVTQSPTHLIKTRGQQVTLRCSPISGHKSVSWYQQVLGQGPQFIFQYYEKEERGRGNFPDRFSARQFPNYSSELNVNALLLGDSALYLCASSWEVWNEQFFGPGTRLTVL.

This clone occurred once. The CDR3 DNA follows: TGTGCCAGCAGCTCGTCCGGGGGGCCTAGCACAGATACGCAGTATTTT. Translating gives CASSSSGGPSTDTQYF. This chain links TRBV5-4 with TRBJ2-3; the D gene is possibly TRBD2 (7 bases). Germline V gene data show CDR1 as SGHNT and CDR2 as YYREEE (reference sequence). V lost 3 bases, J lost 0 bases, and 14 bases lay in between. This CDR3 contains 16 residues.

This clone has a handful of counts. The rearrangement uses TRBV5-8 and TRBJ2-7, with unresolved D. V was clipped by 4 bases and J by 2 bases, with 10 bases between them. CDR3 length: 13 amino acids. Germline V gene sequence: CDR1 SGHTS, CDR2 YDEGEE. CDR3 nucleotide sequence: TGTGCCAGCAGCCACTTCCAGACCTACGAGCAGTACTTC. It is translated as CASSHFQTYEQYF.

This chain links TRBV18 with TRBJ1-1, with 8 bases matching TRBD1. Trimming cost V 3 bases and J 3 bases; bases outside gene matches: 3. Germline CDR1 reads KGHSH; CDR2 reads LQKENI. There are 14 residues in the CDR3. The CDR3 DNA sequence: TGTGCCAGCTCACCGTTACAGGGGGACACTGAAGCTTTCTTT. Its protein product is CASSPLQGDTEAFF.

This clone was counted only a few times. The rearrangement uses TRBV7-2 and TRBJ1-1, with TRBD1 as a possible D gene (5 bases). The CDR3 is made up of 14 amino acids. Germline V CDR1 and CDR2: SGHTA, FQGNSA. V lost 5 bases to trimming and J lost 1 base, with 11 bases between them. The DNA of the CDR3 is TGTGCCAGCAGCCCCTGGACAACGAACACTGAAGCTTTCTTT. Residues: CASSPWTTNTEAFF.

The J gene is TRBJ2-1, the V gene TRBV2; 11 bases align to TRBD2. The germline V gene has CDR1 SNHLY and CDR2 FYNNEI. Losses at the gene ends were 4 bases for V and 0 bases for J; bases not matched to a gene: 5. CDR3 size: 17 residues. CDR3: CASSVPSGGSSYNEQFF. For the CDR3, the DNA is TGTGCCAGCAGTGTACCTAGCGGGGGGAGCTCCTACAATGAGCAGTTCTTC. The entire variable domain, with the rest obtained from reference TRBV2 and TRBJ2-1, is as follows: EPEVTQTPSHQVTQMGQEVILRCVPISNHLYFYWYRQILGQKVEFLVSFYNNEISEKSEIFDDQFSVERPDGSNFTLKIRSTKLEDSAMYFCASSVPSGGSSYNEQFFGPGTRLTVL.

This chain connects TRBV7-8 to TRBJ2-7, with TRBD1 matching over 8 bases. V trimming: 1 base; J trimming: 3 bases; junction bases outside the gene matches: 8. This CDR3 has 16 residues. Looked up from germline, CDR1 is SGHVS and CDR2 is FQNEAQ. CDR3 bases: TGTGCCAGCAGCTTAGGGTTAGGACAGGGAAACTACGAGCAGTACTTC. Translation: CASSLGLGQGNYEQYF. Drawing the rest from reference TRBV7-8 and TRBJ2-7, the complete variable domain is GAGVSQSPRYKVAKRGQDVALRCDPISGHVSLFWYQQALGQGPEFLTYFQNEAQLDKSGLPSDRFFAERPEGSVSTLKIQRTQQEDSAVYLCASSLGLGQGNYEQYFGPGTRLTVT.